These T cell receptor beta chains were read from a single sample in a study of blood T cell repertoires in COVID-19. Profiled with immunoSEQ multiplex PCR; TCRdb holds only in-frame clones, not every one. The sample lists 270,000 or so clones, approximately 81% occurring once. Sequenced sample: PBMCs or T cells enriched from blood (not recorded which). These receptors were collected from a woman in her forties or fifties who had been exposed to COVID-19. Both conserved end residues are trimmed from each CDR3. The order of the fields is V gene, J gene, CDR3 protein.

>TRBV4-3|TRBJ2-1
ASSQDLGSDNEQF
>TRBV3-1/TRBV3-2|TRBJ1-1
ASSQVGGSNTEAF
>TRBV12-5|TRBJ1-1
ASATQGQGEAF
>TRBV6-2/TRBV6-3|TRBJ2-7
ASSGTSYEQY
>TRBV19|TRBJ1-1
ASSALPGLNTEAF
>TRBV3-1/TRBV3-2|TRBJ2-5
ASSGLQGQETQY
>TRBV7-3|TRBJ2-1
ASSLSGVNEQF
>TRBV4-1|TRBJ1-5
ASSQDERGGNQPQH
>TRBV25-1|TRBJ1-1
ASLRLGGEAF
>TRBV5-5|TRBJ2-5
ASSLPGKETQY
>TRBV10-1|TRBJ2-2
ASAGTRTTGELF
>TRBV27|TRBJ1-3
ASSLRGESGNTIY
>TRBV29-1|TRBJ2-7
SVEGRTSGRSYEQY
>TRBV2|TRBJ1-3
ASSGDRVSGNTIY
>TRBV15|TRBJ2-3
ATSREILGGDTQY
>TRBV29-1|TRBJ1-3
SVDPIDTIY
>TRBV6-6|TRBJ2-2
ASSPGTPNTGELF
>TRBV20-1|TRBJ2-5
SASRRGGHRETQY
>TRBV5-1|TRBJ2-7
ASSTTGMKAYEQY
>TRBV18|TRBJ1-3
ASSPTRGGQAIGNTIY
>TRBV6-5|TRBJ2-7
ASGRQGHYEQY
>TRBV18|TRBJ2-7
ASSPTAASYEQY
>TRBV5-5|TRBJ2-3
ASSTEVWTHGTDTQY
>TRBV19|TRBJ1-2
ASSIRDGRGYGYT
>TRBV2|TRBJ2-7
ASSVQGDEQY
>TRBV5-4|TRBJ2-3
ASSYSNTDTQY
>TRBV29-1|TRBJ1-3
SVELRRNTIY
>TRBV6-5|TRBJ1-2
ASSPSGGGNYGYT
>TRBV24-1|TRBJ2-7
AGRGCDEQY
>TRBV13|TRBJ1-1
ASSSERTGGTEAF
>TRBV7-2|TRBJ1-2
ASSLVGQGAYYGYT
>TRBV30|TRBJ2-5
AWSIGLAGGPVQY
>TRBV12-3/TRBV12-4|TRBJ1-4
ASSPHGREKLF
>TRBV5-1|TRBJ2-6
ASSWTVGRSGANVLT
>TRBV19|TRBJ1-1
ASSPGYRTEAF
>TRBV10-1|TRBJ1-1
ASSHDRGGKRAF
>TRBV29-1|TRBJ2-2
SVEWSNTGELF
>TRBV5-4|TRBJ2-3
ASSLAGGDTQY
>TRBV5-5|TRBJ1-1
ASSLTVTEAF
>TRBV3-1/TRBV3-2|TRBJ1-1
ASSNIGVTEAF
>TRBV5-1|TRBJ1-6
ASSLEGHNSPLH
>TRBV5-6|TRBJ2-7
ASSLGTSGGYEQY
>TRBV14|TRBJ2-1
ASSLGGGPYNEQF
>TRBV18|TRBJ2-1
ASSPRLAGIYNEQF
>TRBV7-8|TRBJ2-1
ASSSSTSGIYNEQF
>TRBV4-3|TRBJ1-4
ASSQEGGRRNEKLF
>TRBV6-5|TRBJ2-7
ASSFDDRGEYEQY
>TRBV9|TRBJ2-1
ASSVDVGGNEQF
>TRBV29-1|TRBJ1-5
SVGWGGDSNQPQH
>TRBV5-1|TRBJ2-6
ASSSLGQRSSGANVLT
>TRBV28|TRBJ1-1
ASSRSGDSTEAF
>TRBV15|TRBJ1-6
ATEAARNSPLH
>TRBV19|TRBJ1-5
ASSIVQTEGQPQH
>TRBV13|TRBJ1-3
ASSFTGQGGNTIY
>TRBV12-3/TRBV12-4|TRBJ1-2
ASKDSANYGYT